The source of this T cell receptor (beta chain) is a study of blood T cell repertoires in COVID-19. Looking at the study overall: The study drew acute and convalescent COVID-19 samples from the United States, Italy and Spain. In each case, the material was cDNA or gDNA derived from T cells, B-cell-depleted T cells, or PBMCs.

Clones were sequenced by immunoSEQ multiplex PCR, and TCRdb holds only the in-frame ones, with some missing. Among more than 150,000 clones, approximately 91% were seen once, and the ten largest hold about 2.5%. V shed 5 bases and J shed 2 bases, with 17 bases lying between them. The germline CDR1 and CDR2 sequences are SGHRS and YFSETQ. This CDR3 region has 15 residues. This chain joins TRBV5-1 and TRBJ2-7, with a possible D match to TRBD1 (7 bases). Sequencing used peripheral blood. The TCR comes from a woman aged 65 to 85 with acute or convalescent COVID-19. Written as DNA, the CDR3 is TGCGCCAGCAGAAAGGGAGCAGGGGGGCCCTACGAGCAGTACTTC. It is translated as CASRKGAGGPYEQYF. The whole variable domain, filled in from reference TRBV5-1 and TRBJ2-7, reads KAGVTQTPRYLIKTRGQQVTLSCSPISGHRSVSWYQQTPGQGLQFLFEYFSETQRNKGNFPGRFSGRQFSNSRSEMNVSTLELGDSALYLCASRKGAGGPYEQYFGPGTRLTVT.